This T cell receptor (beta chain) was retrieved from a study of T cell changes during pregnancy in multiple sclerosis. From germline, CDR1 is SNHLY and CDR2 FYNNEI. The CDR3 totals 15 residues. J lost 0 bases, V lost 8 bases, and 8 bases had no gene match. Produced via immunoSEQ multiplex PCR; TCRdb's table is partial and in-frame only. This table has approximately 50,000 clones, about 90% appearing once. This clonotype originated in a female donor with multiple sclerosis, enrolled in a pregnancy study. The input for sequencing was CD8+ T cells from peripheral blood mononuclear cells, taken after pregnancy. The V gene is TRBV2, the J gene TRBJ2-3; 7 bases agree with TRBD2. This CDR3 is CASAREAGSTDTQYF. The CDR3 DNA follows: TGTGCCAGCGCCCGGGAAGCGGGGAGCACAGATACGCAGTATTTT.